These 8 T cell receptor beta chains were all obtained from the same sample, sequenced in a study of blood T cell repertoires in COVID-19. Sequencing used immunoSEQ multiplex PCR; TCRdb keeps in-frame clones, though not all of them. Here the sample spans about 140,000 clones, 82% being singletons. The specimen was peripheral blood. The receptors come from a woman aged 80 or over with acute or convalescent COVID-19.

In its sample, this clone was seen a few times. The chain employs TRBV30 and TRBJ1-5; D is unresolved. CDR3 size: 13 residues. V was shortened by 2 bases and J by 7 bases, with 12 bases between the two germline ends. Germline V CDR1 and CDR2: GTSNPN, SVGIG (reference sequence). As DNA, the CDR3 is TGTGCCTGGAGTAGCGGCCTTCAGCAGCCCCAGCATTTT. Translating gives CAWSSGLQQPQHF.

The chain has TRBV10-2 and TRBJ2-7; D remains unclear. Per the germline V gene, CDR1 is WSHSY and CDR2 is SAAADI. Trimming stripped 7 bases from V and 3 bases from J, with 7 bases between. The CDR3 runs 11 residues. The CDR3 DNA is TGCGCCAGCAACTCAAACTACGAGCAGTACTTC. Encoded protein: CASNSNYEQYF.

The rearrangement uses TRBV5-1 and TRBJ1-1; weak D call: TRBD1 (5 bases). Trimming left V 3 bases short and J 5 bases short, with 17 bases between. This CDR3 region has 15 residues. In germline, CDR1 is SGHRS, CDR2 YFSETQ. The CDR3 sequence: CASSSNSGMGTEAFF. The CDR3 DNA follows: TGCGCCAGCAGCTCCAACTCAGGGATGGGGACTGAAGCTTTCTTT. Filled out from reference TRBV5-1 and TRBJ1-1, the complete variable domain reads KAGVTQTPRYLIKTRGQQVTLSCSPISGHRSVSWYQQTPGQGLQFLFEYFSETQRNKGNFPGRFSGRQFSNSRSEMNVSTLELGDSALYLCASSSNSGMGTEAFFGQGTRLTVV.

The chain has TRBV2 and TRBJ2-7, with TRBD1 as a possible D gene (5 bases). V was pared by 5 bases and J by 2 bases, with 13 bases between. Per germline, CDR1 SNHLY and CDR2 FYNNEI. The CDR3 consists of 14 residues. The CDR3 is CASSRQNIAYEQYF. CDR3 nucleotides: TGTGCCAGCAGTCGACAGAATATCGCCTACGAGCAGTACTTC. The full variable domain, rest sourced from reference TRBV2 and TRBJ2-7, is EPEVTQTPSHQVTQMGQEVILRCVPISNHLYFYWYRQILGQKVEFLVSFYNNEISEKSEIFDDQFSVERPDGSNFTLKIRSTKLEDSAMYFCASSRQNIAYEQYFGPGTRLTVT.

CDR3 DNA: TGCAGTGCTAGTCACCTCAGCGGAACTTACAATGAGCAGTTCTTC. It specifies CSASHLSGTYNEQFF. This rearrangement joins TRBV20-1 to TRBJ2-1, with a possible D match to TRBD2 (5 bases). V was cut by 3 bases and J by 4 bases, with 16 bases left in between. CDR3 length: 15 amino acids. Germline V lookup: CDR1 DFQATT, CDR2 SNEGSKA (reference sequence).

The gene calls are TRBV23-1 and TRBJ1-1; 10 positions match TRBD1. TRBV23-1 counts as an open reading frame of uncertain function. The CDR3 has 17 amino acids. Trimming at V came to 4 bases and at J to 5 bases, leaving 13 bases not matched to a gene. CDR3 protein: CASSLTGTGERGTEAFF. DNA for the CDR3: TGCGCCAGCAGTCTAACCGGGACAGGGGAAAGAGGAACTGAAGCTTTCTTT.

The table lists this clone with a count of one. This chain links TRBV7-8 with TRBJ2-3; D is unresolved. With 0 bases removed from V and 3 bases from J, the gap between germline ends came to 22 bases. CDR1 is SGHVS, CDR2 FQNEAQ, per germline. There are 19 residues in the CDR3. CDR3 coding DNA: TGTGCCAGCAGCTTAGCGAGACTCCCCAGAGGCCTTTTGACAGATACGCAGTATTTT. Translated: CASSLARLPRGLLTDTQYF.

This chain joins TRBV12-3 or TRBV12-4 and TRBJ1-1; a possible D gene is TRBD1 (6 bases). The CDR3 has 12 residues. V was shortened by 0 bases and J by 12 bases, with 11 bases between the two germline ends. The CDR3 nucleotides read TGTGCCAGCAGTTTAGCGCCGGGACAATCTTTCTTT. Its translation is CASSLAPGQSFF.